The T cell receptor beta chain under discussion was sequenced for a study of blood T cell repertoires in COVID-19. The protocol was immunoSEQ multiplex PCR, while the TCRdb copy is restricted to in-frame clones and leaves out a portion. The sample has a few hundred thousand clones, 89% seen once. CDR3 length equals 16 residues. V was trimmed by 0 bases and J by 3 bases, leaving 12 bases between them. Germline loops: CDR1 SGDLS, CDR2 YYNGEE. This sequence was found in a woman aged 40 to 50 who had recovered from COVID-19. The J gene is TRBJ2-2, the V gene TRBV9; a possible D gene is TRBD1 (5 bases). The sequencing sample was made of peripheral blood. The chain's CDR3 is CASSVEGRVDTGELFF. CDR3 DNA: TGTGCCAGCAGCGTAGAGGGCAGGGTGGACACCGGGGAGCTGTTTTTT.